These T cell receptor beta chains were read from a single sample in a study of beta chain features in type 1 diabetes. Assay used: immunoSEQ multiplex PCR; TCRdb lists only in-frame clones, some missing. Counted here are 140,000 or so clones, 7% to 10% occurring once; the ten biggest clones make up around 0.7%. The sequenced sample was central memory CD4+ T cells from blood. These receptors all stem from a man aged 18-30 years in good health. The CDR3 runs from the conserved cysteine through the conserved F or W. D genes are given only for firm matches. Not every row has a clone size; where given, it reads once, few, many or a size class.

CASSPLPTSGGTRDNIQYF | TGTGCCAGCAGCCCCCTCCCCACTAGCGGGGGGACAAGGGATAACATTCAGTACTTC | TRBD2 | few | TRBV7-2 | 19 | TRBJ2-4
CSSEGEHEQYF | TGCAGTTCTGAGGGGGAACACGAGCAGTACTTC | . | few | TRBV20-1 | 11 | TRBJ2-7
CASSQDTSGGEQYF | TGTGCCAGCAGCCAAGATACTAGCGGGGGGGAGCAGTACTTC | TRBD2 | few | TRBV4-2 | 14 | TRBJ2-7
CASSRLAGGAGELFF | TGTGCCAGCAGTCGTCTGGCGGGGGGGGCCGGGGAGCTGTTTTTT | TRBD2 | . | TRBV7-2 | 15 | TRBJ2-2
CASSLGAGGQYF | TGTGCCAGCAGCTTAGGAGCGGGGGGACAGTATTTT | TRBD2 | . | TRBV7-6 | 12 | TRBJ2-3
CASSQWGGPTDTQYF | TGCGCCAGCAGCCAATGGGGGGGCCCAACAGATACGCAGTATTTT | . | . | TRBV4-3 | 15 | TRBJ2-3
CASSRDRGRGTEAFF | TGTGCCAGCTCAAGGGACAGGGGGCGAGGTACTGAAGCTTTCTTT | TRBD1 | . | TRBV27 | 15 | TRBJ1-1
CASSTNGQVSYEQYF | TGTGCCAGCAGCACGAACGGACAGGTCTCCTACGAGCAGTACTTC | TRBD1 | . | TRBV7-2 | 15 | TRBJ2-7
CASSPQTGTSGNYEQYF | TGTGCCAGCAGCCCGCAAACCGGGACTAGCGGGAACTACGAGCAGTACTTC | TRBD2 | few | TRBV7-9 | 17 | TRBJ2-7
CASSPGTGDLQPQHF | TGTGCCAGCTCACCCGGGACAGGGGATCTTCAGCCCCAGCATTTT | TRBD1 | . | TRBV18 | 15 | TRBJ1-5
CASSQGARTDTQYF | TGCGCCAGCAGCCAGGGGGCCCGCACAGATACGCAGTATTTT | . | few | TRBV4-3 | 14 | TRBJ2-3
CATSRDLGYAGGTQYF | TGTGCCACCAGCAGAGATCTTGGATACGCAGGGGGGACGCAGTATTTT | . | . | TRBV15 | 16 | TRBJ2-3
CASSQEIAQGYQPQHF | TGCGCCAGCAGCCAAGAGATTGCACAGGGATATCAGCCCCAGCATTTT | . | . | TRBV4-3 | 16 | TRBJ1-5
CASSPWGANTGELFF | TGTGCCAGCAGTCCTTGGGGAGCGAACACCGGGGAGCTGTTTTTT | . | few | TRBV6-6 | 15 | TRBJ2-2
CASSQGGLTGELFF | TGTGCCAGCAGCCAGGGGGGATTGACCGGGGAGCTGTTTTTT | . | . | TRBV25-1 | 14 | TRBJ2-2
CASSPERDQPQHF | TGTGCCAGCAGCCCAGAGAGGGATCAGCCCCAGCATTTT | . | few | TRBV7-8 | 13 | TRBJ1-5
CASSSGTPYYGYTF | TGTGCCAGCAGTTCCGGGACACCATACTATGGCTACACCTTC | . | few | TRBV27 | 14 | TRBJ1-2
CATSKKGGGQPQHF | TGTGCCACCAGCAAAAAGGGAGGGGGTCAGCCCCAGCATTTT | . | . | TRBV15 | 14 | TRBJ1-5
CASSDPQVVRGANVLTF | TGTGCCAGCAGCGACCCGCAGGTGGTGAGAGGGGCCAACGTCCTGACTTTC | . | few | TRBV5-5 | 17 | TRBJ2-6
CASSLDSGSYNEQFF | TGTGCCAGCAGCTTAGATAGCGGCTCCTACAATGAGCAGTTCTTC | . | . | TRBV7-2 | 15 | TRBJ2-1
CSAENEKLFF | TGCAGTGCGGAGAATGAAAAACTGTTTTTT | . | few | TRBV20-1 | 10 | TRBJ1-4
CASSDDVRRFYGYTF | TGTGCCAGCAGCGACGACGTGAGGAGGTTCTATGGCTACACCTTC | . | few | TRBV7-2 | 15 | TRBJ1-2
CASSQVWGQGCQPQHF | TGTGCCAGCAGCCAAGTATGGGGACAGGGTTGTCAGCCCCAGCATTTT | TRBD1 | few | TRBV14 | 16 | TRBJ1-5
CASSLVSTQETQYF | TGTGCCAGCAGCTTAGTAAGCACCCAAGAGACCCAGTACTTC | . | few | TRBV7-9 | 14 | TRBJ2-5
CASSELGGAGANVLTF | TGTGCCAGCAGTGAATTGGGGGGGGCCGGGGCCAACGTCCTGACTTTC | . | . | TRBV2 | 16 | TRBJ2-6
CASRPTVLEGPQHF | TGCGCCAGCAGGCCAACGGTGCTCGAGGGGCCCCAGCATTTT | . | few | TRBV5-1 | 14 | TRBJ1-5
CASSPFARGGDTEAFF | TGTGCCAGCAGCCCCTTTGCGCGGGGAGGAGACACTGAAGCTTTCTTT | . | . | TRBV4-2 | 16 | TRBJ1-1
CASSFGASGGHTDTQYF | TGTGCCAGCAGCTTTGGGGCTAGCGGGGGGCACACAGATACGCAGTATTTT | TRBD2 | . | TRBV7-2 | 17 | TRBJ2-3
CASSQDLAGGSDTQYF | TGCGCCAGCAGCCAAGATCTAGCGGGGGGTTCAGATACGCAGTATTTT | TRBD2 | few | TRBV4-3 | 16 | TRBJ2-3
CASSLQGQINQPQHF | TGCGCCAGCAGCTTGCAGGGACAGATCAATCAGCCCCAGCATTTT | TRBD1 | few | TRBV5-1 | 15 | TRBJ1-5
CASTQDRNTGELFF | TGTGCCAGCACGCAAGACAGAAACACCGGGGAGCTGTTTTTT | . | . | TRBV28 | 14 | TRBJ2-2
CASSLAGTWDIQYF | TGTGCCAGCAGCTTAGCGGGAACTTGGGACATTCAGTACTTC | . | few | TRBV11-2 | 14 | TRBJ2-4
CASSFSAGDSPLHF | TGTGCCAGCAGTTTCTCGGCAGGGGATTCACCCCTCCACTTT | . | few | TRBV27 | 14 | TRBJ1-6
CASSLVGTSGGDEQFF | TGCGCCAGCAGCTTGGTCGGGACTAGCGGGGGCGATGAGCAGTTCTTC | TRBD2 | few | TRBV5-1 | 16 | TRBJ2-1
CASSPGTGGSGANVLTF | TGTGCCAGCAGCCCTGGGACAGGGGGCTCTGGGGCCAACGTCCTGACTTTC | TRBD1 | . | TRBV11-3 | 17 | TRBJ2-6
CASSLNRNYGYTF | TGTGCCAGCAGCTTAAACAGGAACTATGGCTACACCTTC | . | few | TRBV11-2 | 13 | TRBJ1-2
CASSQGQGNGYTF | TGCGCCAGCAGCCAAGGCCAGGGCAATGGCTACACCTTC | . | . | TRBV4-1 | 13 | TRBJ1-2
CASSKEGRGDSYEQYF | TGTGCCAGCAGCAAAGAGGGCAGGGGGGACTCCTACGAGCAGTACTTC | . | . | TRBV21-1 | 16 | TRBJ2-7
CASSPGLAASYEQYF | TGCGCCAGCAGCCCCGGACTAGCGGCCTCCTACGAGCAGTACTTC | TRBD2 | . | TRBV5-1 | 15 | TRBJ2-7
CASSEVKGGSFSGNTIYF | TGTGCCAGCAGTGAAGTTAAGGGAGGGAGCTTCTCTGGAAACACCATATATTTT | . | . | TRBV2 | 18 | TRBJ1-3
CASRETGGNTEAFF | TGTGCCAGCAGAGAAACGGGAGGGAACACTGAAGCTTTCTTT | . | few | TRBV6-1 | 14 | TRBJ1-1
CAIRGQGPDTEAFF | TGTGCCATCAGGGGACAGGGTCCGGATACTGAAGCTTTCTTT | TRBD1 | few | TRBV10-3 | 14 | TRBJ1-1
CASSYDRSPLHF | TGTGCCAGCAGTTACGATCGGTCACCCCTCCACTTT | . | . | TRBV6-5 | 12 | TRBJ1-6
CASSLTVGEGSGANVLTF | TGTGCCAGCAGCTTAACGGTTGGGGAGGGCTCTGGGGCCAACGTCCTGACTTTC | TRBD2 | . | TRBV7-3 | 18 | TRBJ2-6
CASREEGRAYNSPLHF | TGTGCCAGCAGAGAGGAGGGTCGCGCCTATAATTCACCCCTCCACTTT | . | . | TRBV6-6 | 16 | TRBJ1-6
CASSEVAGTEQYF | TGTGCCAGCAGTGAGGTAGCGGGGACTGAGCAGTACTTC | TRBD2 | . | TRBV2 | 13 | TRBJ2-7
CASSERGQETQYF | TGCGCCAGCAGTGAGCGGGGCCAAGAGACCCAGTACTTC | . | . | TRBV10-1 | 13 | TRBJ2-5
CASSLQGALTEAFF | TGCGCCAGCAGCTTACAGGGGGCGCTCACTGAAGCTTTCTTT | TRBD1 | few | TRBV5-1 | 14 | TRBJ1-1
CAWSVWDRFNEQFF | TGTGCCTGGAGTGTCTGGGACAGGTTCAATGAGCAGTTCTTC | TRBD1 | few | TRBV30 | 14 | TRBJ2-1
CASGTGSRGYTF | TGTGCCTCCGGGACAGGGAGTCGTGGCTACACCTTC | TRBD1 | . | TRBV27 | 12 | TRBJ1-2
CASRPGLAGGTEQFF | TGTGCCAGCAGGCCCGGACTAGCGGGGGGGACCGAGCAGTTCTTC | TRBD2 | few | TRBV11-2 | 15 | TRBJ2-1
CAGSDRDGYGYTF | TGTGCCGGGTCGGACAGGGACGGCTATGGCTACACCTTC | TRBD1 | many | TRBV28 | 13 | TRBJ1-2
CAWNQGYGYTF | TGTGCCTGGAATCAGGGCTATGGCTACACCTTC | . | many | TRBV30 | 11 | TRBJ1-2
CASTLLGGTYEQYF | TGTGCCAGCACCCTACTAGGGGGAACCTACGAGCAGTACTTC | . | . | TRBV11-2 | 14 | TRBJ2-7
CAWTRGRYEQYF | TGTGCCTGGACCAGGGGGCGCTACGAGCAGTACTTC | TRBD1 | many | TRBV30 | 12 | TRBJ2-7
CASSWTGADGYTF | TGTGCCAGCAGTTGGACAGGGGCCGATGGCTACACCTTC | TRBD1 | once | TRBV6-6 | 13 | TRBJ1-2
CASSPRGLDTQYF | TGTGCCAGCAGCCCGAGGGGGTTAGATACGCAGTATTTT | . | many | TRBV2 | 13 | TRBJ2-3
CAISDSGGSYNEQFF | TGTGCCATCAGTGACAGCGGGGGGTCCTACAATGAGCAGTTCTTC | TRBD2 | . | TRBV10-3 | 15 | TRBJ2-1
CASSFLPHTEAFF | TGTGCCAGCAGCTTTCTTCCCCACACTGAAGCTTTCTTT | . | . | TRBV9 | 13 | TRBJ1-1
CASSVVTGGAGNQFF | TGTGCCAGCAGCGTAGTAACGGGGGGGGCGGGTAACCAGTTCTTC | TRBD2 | few | TRBV9 | 15 | TRBJ2-1